This T cell receptor beta chain was sequenced for a study of T cell responses to AZD1222 COVID-19 vaccine. Study results and caveats: Variant regions that are unmutated are reportedly the target of nearly half of spike-specific TCRs. Sampling captured repertoires only after the peak T cell response. With two AZD1222 doses given, Spike-specific TCR breadth and depth both rose.

This CDR3 comprises 14 residues. The germline CDR1 and CDR2 sequences are SGHTA and FQGNSA. The V end was cut by 10 bases, the J end by 4 bases, with 19 bases between. Remarks on this clone: As yet, its antigen is unknown.

TCRdb's copy holds only in-frame clones and misses some; the assay was immunoSEQ multiplex PCR. The data show over 70,000 clones, roughly 80% seen once. This chain uses TRBV7-2 with TRBJ2-5, with D perhaps being TRBD1 or TRBD2 (5 bases each). This clonotype was sampled from an adult who received the MenACWY meningococcal vaccine as a control. Sequences were derived from peripheral blood, sampled 28 days after the second dose of the MenACWY control vaccine. The CDR3 spells CATQKSGGGETQYF. In nucleotides, the CDR3 is TGTGCCACCCAGAAAAGCGGTGGGGGAGAGACCCAGTACTTC.